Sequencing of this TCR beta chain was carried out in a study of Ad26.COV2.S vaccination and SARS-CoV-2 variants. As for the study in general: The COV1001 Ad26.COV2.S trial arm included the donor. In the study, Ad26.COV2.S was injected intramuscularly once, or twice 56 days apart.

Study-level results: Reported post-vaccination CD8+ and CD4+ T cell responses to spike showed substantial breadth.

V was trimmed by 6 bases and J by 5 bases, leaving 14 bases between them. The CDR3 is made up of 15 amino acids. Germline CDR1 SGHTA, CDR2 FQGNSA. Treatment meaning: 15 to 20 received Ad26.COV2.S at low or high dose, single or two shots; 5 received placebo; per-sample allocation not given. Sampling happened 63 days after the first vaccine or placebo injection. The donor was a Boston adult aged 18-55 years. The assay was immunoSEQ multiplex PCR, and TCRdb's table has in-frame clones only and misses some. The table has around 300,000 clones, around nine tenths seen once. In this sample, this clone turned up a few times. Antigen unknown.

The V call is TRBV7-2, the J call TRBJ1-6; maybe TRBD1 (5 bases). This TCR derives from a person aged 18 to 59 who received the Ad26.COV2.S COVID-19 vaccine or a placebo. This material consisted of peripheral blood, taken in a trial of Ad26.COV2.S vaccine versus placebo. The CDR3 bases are TGTGCCAGCAGACCCCGGGACGGAAATAATTCACCCCTCCACTTT. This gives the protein CASRPRDGNNSPLHF.